These T cell receptor beta chains were read from a single sample in a study of CD8+ T cells in alopecia areata. Generated by immunoSEQ multiplex PCR, the TCRdb table keeps only in-frame clones and is missing some. The sample lists approximately 300,000 clones, about 62% occurring once. The specimen was CD4+ T cells sorted from blood, collected at week 24, from a patient treated with tofacitinib. The receptors shown here come from a human donor with alopecia areata. Both conserved end residues are part of each CDR3. Fields, in order: clone size, J gene, D gene, V gene, CDR3 DNA, CDR3 protein. The D gene is left open where the match is weak. Only part of the rows carry a size: once, few, many, or a class if the clone is expanded.

NA	TRBJ2-3	NA	TRBV11-2	TGTGCCAGCAGCTTCCGAAGCACAGATACGCAGTATTTT	CASSFRSTDTQYF
NA	TRBJ2-3	NA	TRBV9	TGTGCCAGCAGCGTCGGAGATACGCAGTATTTT	CASSVGDTQYF
NA	TRBJ2-1	NA	TRBV20-1	TGCAGTGCGAGGGGCGACAATGAGCAGTTCTTC	CSARGDNEQFF
many	TRBJ2-5	TRBD1	TRBV7-8	TGTGCCAGCTCCCGGGCAGGGGGCTTCTCGTACCAAGAGACCCAGTACTTC	CASSRAGGFSYQETQYF
NA	TRBJ1-6	NA	TRBV5-4	TGTGCCAGCAGCTTGGGAATTGGGTCGAGCTCCTATAATTCACCCCTCCACTTT	CASSLGIGSSSYNSPLHF
NA	TRBJ2-6	NA	TRBV7-6	TGTGCCAGCAGCTCAGTCTCTGGGGCCAACGTCCTGACTTTC	CASSSVSGANVLTF
NA	TRBJ1-5	TRBD1	TRBV30	TGTGCCTGGGCCGACAGGGGCGATCAGCCCCAGCATTTT	CAWADRGDQPQHF
few	TRBJ1-2	TRBD1	TRBV6-1	TGTGCCAGCAGTGAAGATCGGACAGGGTGGTTTAGTGGCTACACCTTC	CASSEDRTGWFSGYTF
few	TRBJ1-2	NA	TRBV7-9	TGTGCCAGCAGCCACGCGGACAGAAACTATGGCTACACCTTC	CASSHADRNYGYTF
NA	TRBJ1-1	NA	TRBV27	TGTGCCAGCAGTTTATCCCTTACCAGCGGGTGGACTGAAGCTTTCTTT	CASSLSLTSGWTEAFF
NA	TRBJ2-2	TRBD2	TRBV30	TGTGCCTGGATAGCGGGGGGCCGGACCGGGGAGCTGTTTTTT	CAWIAGGRTGELFF
NA	TRBJ1-1	NA	TRBV15	TGTGCCACCAGCAGGCCCGGTCAGGGGAATGTCGCTGAAGCTTTCTTT	CATSRPGQGNVAEAFF
NA	TRBJ2-2	NA	TRBV7-2	TGTGCCAGCAGCCTAAACCCCCCCAGGGGAGCCCTGGCCGGGGAGCTGTTTTTT	CASSLNPPRGALAGELFF
NA	TRBJ1-1	NA	TRBV29-1	TGCAGCGTTGAAGGGAGGGCAGGACCCCTCGAAGCTTTCTTT	CSVEGRAGPLEAFF
NA	TRBJ2-6	TRBD1	TRBV4-1	TGCGCCAGCAGCCAAGAGGACAGGTCTGTGCGCGGAAGCTCTGGGGCCAACGTCCTGACTTTC	CASSQEDRSVRGSSGANVLTF
NA	TRBJ1-6	TRBD1	TRBV9	TGTGCCAGCAGCGTAGAGGGCAGGGGGGATTCACCCCTCCACTTT	CASSVEGRGDSPLHF
NA	TRBJ2-5	NA	TRBV10-3	TGTGCCATTACGGCGGGCGCGAGAGAGACCCAGTACTTC	CAITAGARETQYF
few	TRBJ1-2	NA	TRBV28	TGTGCCAGCAGTTTACTAGCGGGATCCTATGGCTACACCTTC	CASSLLAGSYGYTF
NA	TRBJ2-5	TRBD2	TRBV7-2	TGTGCCAGCAGCTTAGAGCGGGGCGGAGAGACCCAGTACTTC	CASSLERGGETQYF
NA	TRBJ1-2	NA	TRBV28	TGTGCCAGCAGTTTGGAAGGCTACACCTTC	CASSLEGYTF
NA	TRBJ1-3	NA	TRBV19	TGTGCCACCAAGGGTGGAGACAGGTTCAACTCTGGAAACACCATATATTTT	CATKGGDRFNSGNTIYF
few	TRBJ2-3	NA	TRBV10-3	TGTGCCATCAGTCCCAGGGTATCGGATACGCAGTATTTT	CAISPRVSDTQYF
NA	TRBJ2-7	TRBD1	TRBV27	TGTGCCAGCAGTTCCCACAGGACAGGTTTGGTAGGGGAGCAGTACTTC	CASSSHRTGLVGEQYF
NA	TRBJ2-7	TRBD2	TRBV13	TGTGCCAGCAGCTTAGGGGGACTAGCGGGGGCCGAAGGGACCTACGAGCAGTACTTC	CASSLGGLAGAEGTYEQYF
NA	TRBJ1-2	NA	TRBV6-5	TGTGCCAGCAGTTATGCAGCAGGGAGGCATGGCTACACCTTC	CASSYAAGRHGYTF
NA	TRBJ2-1	NA	TRBV20-1	TGCAGTTGCGCATACAGGACTGAGCAGTTCTTC	CSCAYRTEQFF
NA	TRBJ1-2	NA	TRBV9	TGTGCCAGCAGCGCCTACAGTGCACACACCTTC	CASSAYSAHTF
NA	TRBJ2-2	NA	TRBV4-2	TGTGCCAGCAGCCAAAGCGAGAGGGGAGGCACCGGGGAGCTGTTTTTT	CASSQSERGGTGELFF
NA	TRBJ2-1	NA	TRBV5-1	TGCGCCAGCAGCTTGTCCAGGGTCGTAGTTAATGAGCAGTTCTTC	CASSLSRVVVNEQFF
NA	TRBJ2-1	TRBD2	TRBV5-4	TGTGCCAGCAGCCTCCCCGGGACTATCTCCTACAATGAGCAGTTCTTC	CASSLPGTISYNEQFF
NA	TRBJ1-5	NA	TRBV30	TGTGCCTGGAGTAGGGAGGGGAATCAGCCCCAGCATTTT	CAWSREGNQPQHF
NA	TRBJ1-4	NA	TRBV29-1	TGCAGCGTTGAAGATCCCCTCTATAGGCAAGGGAGTGAAAAACTGTTTTTT	CSVEDPLYRQGSEKLFF
few	TRBJ1-2	NA	TRBV4-2	TGTGCCAGCAGCCAAGATCCAGTGGGTACTGGCTATGGCTACACCTTC	CASSQDPVGTGYGYTF
NA	TRBJ1-2	NA	TRBV7-9	TGTGCCAGCAGCTCGGGGCTGTTGAGAGGCTACACCTTC	CASSSGLLRGYTF
NA	TRBJ1-1	NA	TRBV5-1	TGCGCCAGCAGCCGAGTCCGGACAGAGAACACTGAAGCTTTCTTT	CASSRVRTENTEAFF
NA	TRBJ1-1	TRBD1	TRBV30	TGTGCCTGCCCCCCAGGGACAGTTTTGAACACTGAAGCTTTCTTT	CACPPGTVLNTEAFF
NA	TRBJ2-1	TRBD2	TRBV5-1	TGCGCCAGCAGCCCGAGGACTAGCGGCGGGTTTGAGCAGTTCTTC	CASSPRTSGGFEQFF
NA	TRBJ2-5	NA	TRBV21-1	TGTGCCAGCAGCAAAGTGATCGGACAGCAAGAGACCCAGTACTTC	CASSKVIGQQETQYF
few	TRBJ1-6	NA	TRBV14	TGTGCCAGCAGCCGAAACAGGGATAATTCACCCCTCCACTTT	CASSRNRDNSPLHF
once	TRBJ2-7	NA	TRBV29-1	TGCAGCGCCCTAGACAGGAGGGTCAGCTCCTACGAGCAGTACTTC	CSALDRRVSSYEQYF
NA	TRBJ1-1	NA	TRBV7-2	TGTGCCAGCAGCCTTCTAGGCTGGGGTACTGAAGCTTTCTTT	CASSLLGWGTEAFF
few	TRBJ1-5	NA	TRBV9	TGTGCCAGCAGCTCTCAGGGGTATAGCAATCAGCCCCAGCATTTT	CASSSQGYSNQPQHF
NA	TRBJ2-1	NA	TRBV15	TGTGCCACCGCGGACTCGAGCTCCTACAATGAGCAGTTCTTC	CATADSSSYNEQFF
NA	TRBJ1-1	NA	TRBV29-1	TGCAGCGTCTACCCTCCTCTTGGGGGCACTGAAGCTTTCTTT	CSVYPPLGGTEAFF
once	TRBJ2-5	NA	TRBV4-1	TGCGCCAGCAGCCAAGGAGTGAGGTCCACCTTTCAAGAGACCCAGTACTTC	CASSQGVRSTFQETQYF
NA	TRBJ2-2	NA	TRBV27	TGTGCCAGCAGTTTACAGGCCCCCCGGAACACCGGGGAGCTGTTTTTT	CASSLQAPRNTGELFF
NA	TRBJ2-1	TRBD2	TRBV5-6	TGTGCCAGCACCACTAGCTCGGGGGGATATGAGCAGTTCTTC	CASTTSSGGYEQFF
NA	TRBJ2-3	TRBD2	TRBV30	TGTGCCTGGAGTGGAGAGCGGGGGGGCCGGGATACGCAGTATTTT	CAWSGERGGRDTQYF
once	TRBJ2-7	TRBD2	TRBV11-3	TGTGCCAGCAGCCGTGGAACGAAGCTAGCGGGGGTAAGCGAGCAGTACTTC	CASSRGTKLAGVSEQYF
NA	TRBJ2-7	NA	TRBV7-2	TGTGCCAGCAGCCCCCGGCCGGGCAGCTCCTACGAGCAGTACTTC	CASSPRPGSSYEQYF